A single sample is the source of the 18 T cell receptor beta chains below, sequenced in a study of blood T cell repertoires in COVID-19. Profiling relied on immunoSEQ multiplex PCR, and the TCRdb table lists in-frame clones only, not all of them. The sample has about 120,000 clones; about nine tenths are singletons. Sequenced: peripheral blood. These receptors all stem from a human donor with active COVID-19. The donor label of this sample is uncertain.

This sequence joins TRBV11-3 and TRBJ1-1; no clear D. There are 17 residues in the CDR3. The V and J ends lost 5 bases and 0 bases respectively, with 19 bases between them. Germline V lookup: CDR1 SGHNT, CDR2 YENEEA. CDR3: CASSSRGKKSMNTEAFF. As DNA, the CDR3 is TGTGCCAGCAGCAGCCGCGGGAAAAAGTCAATGAACACTGAAGCTTTCTTT.

This clone has a handful of counts. The rearrangement links TRBV7-8 to TRBJ2-3; TRBD1 agrees at 9 bases. CDR1 and CDR2 (germline): SGHVS, FQNEAQ. V was clipped by 1 base and J by 9 bases; unmatched bases: 14. The CDR3 is 17 residues long. CDR3 in DNA: TGTGCCAGCAGCTTAGGAGTCACGGTGACAGGGGGATCCACGCAGTATTTT. It codes for CASSLGVTVTGGSTQYF.

The chain is built from TRBV3-1 (or the pseudogene TRBV3-2) and TRBJ1-5; a possible D gene is TRBD1 (6 bases). V lost 5 bases to trimming and J lost 0 bases, with 8 bases between them. The CDR3 has 14 amino acids. CDR1 is LGHDT, CDR2 YNNKEL, per germline (reference sequence). The CDR3 DNA reads as TGTGCCAGCAGCGGACAGTATAGCAATCAGCCCCAGCATTTT. Residues: CASSGQYSNQPQHF.

The rearrangement links TRBV27 to TRBJ1-1; maybe TRBD1 (5 bases). Germline CDR1 MNHEY, CDR2 SMNVEV (reference sequence). Between the trimmed V and J ends, which lost 0 bases and 4 bases, there was a span of 15 bases. This CDR3 is 16 amino acids long. The CDR3 coding sequence is TGTGCCAGCAGTTTATCGTCAGGGTACGGTGGCACTGAAGCTTTCTTT. Protein product: CASSLSSGYGGTEAFF.

The DNA for the CDR3 is TGTGCCAGCAGTGAACTTCGTGGGGCGAGTGAGCAGTTCTTC. It yields the protein CASSELRGASEQFF. J is TRBJ2-1 and V is TRBV6-4; D is perhaps TRBD1 (5 bases). Germline V gives CDR1 MRHNA, CDR2 SNTAGT. With 3 bases removed from V and 9 bases from J, the gap between germline ends came to 15 bases. The CDR3 runs to 14 residues.

The rearrangement joins TRBV7-9 to TRBJ1-5, with a tentative D call TRBD1 (5 bases). The CDR3 is 14 residues long. Germline V lookup: CDR1 SEHNR, CDR2 FQNEAQ (reference sequence). Trimming removed 1 base from V and 1 base from J, with 5 bases in between. The CDR3: CASSLEGSNQPQHF. Here the CDR3 DNA reads TGTGCCAGCAGCTTAGAGGGGAGCAATCAGCCCCAGCATTTT.

V is TRBV4-3 and J is TRBJ2-3; 9 bases fit TRBD2. The CDR3 is 16 residues long. Germline lookup yields CDR1 LGHNA and CDR2 YSLEER. V was clipped by 4 bases and J by 1 base; unmatched bases: 6. CDR3 loop: CASSPRGGLGTDTQYF. Here the CDR3 DNA reads TGCGCCAGCAGCCCGCGGGGGGGCCTTGGCACAGATACGCAGTATTTT.

The CDR3 reads CASSLGGTGDEQYF. In DNA, the CDR3 is TGTGCCAGCAGCTTAGGCGGGACAGGGGACGAGCAGTACTTC. The chain carries TRBV11-3 and TRBJ2-7; 10 positions match TRBD1. J gave up 5 bases and V 1 base, and 2 bases lay outside the gene matches. Germline CDR1 reads SGHNT; CDR2 reads YENEEA. This CDR3 comprises 14 residues.

The chain couples TRBV18 to TRBJ1-1; 7 positions agree with TRBD1. This CDR3 is 13 amino acids long. Unmatched junction bases numbered 2, after V lost 3 bases and J lost 4 bases. In germline, CDR1 is KGHSH, CDR2 LQKENI. CDR3 bases: TGTGCCAGCTCACCGGGACAGTTCACTGAAGCTTTCTTT. It codes for CASSPGQFTEAFF. The full variable domain, in which reference TRBV18 and TRBJ1-1 provide the parts outside the CDR3, is NAGVMQNPRHLVRRRGQEARLRCSPMKGHSHVYWYRQLPEEGLKFMVYLQKENIIDESGMPKERFSAEFPKEGPSILRIQQVVRGDSAAYFCASSPGQFTEAFFGQGTRLTVV.

The rearrangement uses TRBV6-2 or TRBV6-3 and TRBJ1-1, with D perhaps matching TRBD1 (6 bases). Trimming removed 4 bases from V and 0 bases from J, with 9 bases in between. The CDR3 runs 14 residues. CDR1 is MNHEY and CDR2 is SVGEGT in the germline V gene. CDR3 sequence: CASSWGGLNTEAFF. CDR3 nucleotide sequence: TGTGCCAGCAGTTGGGGGGGGCTGAACACTGAAGCTTTCTTT.

The genes are TRBV7-8 and TRBJ2-7, with TRBD1 matching over 9 bases. CDR1 is SGHVS and CDR2 is FQNEAQ in the germline V gene. V lost 4 bases and J lost 5; bases outside the gene matches: 9. There are 15 residues in the CDR3. The CDR3 loop reads CASSSSRDRVDEQYF. CDR3 bases: TGTGCCAGCAGCTCTTCCCGGGACAGGGTAGACGAGCAGTACTTC.

This clone has just one count. This sequence joins TRBV9 and TRBJ1-3; 10 positions match TRBD1. The germline CDR1 and CDR2 sequences are SGDLS and YYNGEE. The CDR3 is made up of 16 amino acids. J lost 2 bases, V lost 0 bases, and 2 bases had no gene match. The CDR3 nucleotides are TGTGCCAGCAGCGTAGATGACAGGGGGCCTGGAAACACCATATATTTT. It is translated as CASSVDDRGPGNTIYF.

The rearrangement links TRBV6-5 to TRBJ1-1, with D maybe TRBD1 (5 bases). Trimming stripped 10 bases from V and 0 bases from J, with 15 bases between. This CDR3 is 14 amino acids long. The germline V gene has CDR1 MNHEY and CDR2 SVGAGI. The CDR3 region has the DNA TGTGCCACTAGTCAGCAGGGCTTGAACACTGAAGCTTTCTTT. Translation gives CATSQQGLNTEAFF.

The chain has TRBV4-3 and TRBJ2-3, with TRBD2 matching over 12 bases. Germline loops: CDR1 LGHNA, CDR2 YSLEER. Germline trimming cut 1 base from V and 3 bases from J; bases unmatched to any gene: 8. The CDR3 has 18 residues. The CDR3 coding sequence is TGCGCCAGCAGCCAAGGTCTCTTAGGACTAGCGGGGACAGATACGCAGTATTTT. This translates into CASSQGLLGLAGTDTQYF.

This chain connects TRBV7-2 to TRBJ2-7, with 10 bases aligning to TRBD2. CDR3 length: 16 amino acids. Per the germline V gene, CDR1 is SGHTA and CDR2 is FQGNSA. With V trimmed by 2 bases and J by 4 bases, 8 bases remained unmatched. The CDR3 DNA sequence: TGTGCCAGCAGCTTATCAAGCGGGGGGGTGGCGTACGAGCAGTACTTC. Its protein is CASSLSSGGVAYEQYF. Filled out from reference TRBV7-2 and TRBJ2-7, the complete variable domain reads GAGVSQSPSNKVTEKGKDVELRCDPISGHTALYWYRQSLGQGLEFLIYFQGNSAPDKSGLPSDRFSAERTGGSVSTLTIQRTQQEDSAVYLCASSLSSGGVAYEQYFGPGTRLTVT.

Of note for this clone: One end of the junction varies from germline; a read error may be responsible. The chain joins TRBV6-1 to TRBJ2-7; D is unresolved. Per the germline V gene, CDR1 is MNHNS and CDR2 is SASEGT. The CDR3 sequence is 13 residues long. The CDR3 region is CASSDHGSSEQYF. As DNA, the CDR3 is TGTGCCAGCAGTGACCACGGGTCCTCCGAGCAGTACTTC.

V gene TRBV4-2 combines with J gene TRBJ2-7; 10 nucleotides align to TRBD2. Per germline, CDR1 LGHNA and CDR2 YNFKEQ. Losses at the gene ends were 0 bases for V and 5 bases for J; bases not matched to a gene: 4. The CDR3 is made up of 15 amino acids. This CDR3 is CASSQDLAGANEQYF. In DNA form, the CDR3 reads TGTGCCAGCAGCCAAGACCTAGCGGGGGCGAACGAGCAGTACTTC.

The gene calls are TRBV19 and TRBJ2-7; 9 bases map to TRBD1. J gave up 1 base and V 3 bases, and 4 bases lay outside the gene matches. Germline CDR1 LNHDA, CDR2 SQIVND (reference sequence). The CDR3 totals 15 residues. The chain's CDR3 is CASSIGQGTSYEQYF. Here the CDR3 DNA reads TGTGCCAGTAGTATTGGACAGGGGACGTCCTACGAGCAGTACTTC.